This entry describes one T cell receptor beta chain. The length of the CDR3 is 16 residues. The germline V gene encodes CDR1 KGHSH and CDR2 LQKENI. The V end lost 2 bases, the J end lost 5 bases, and 16 bases lay between the germline ends. The data derive from a study of OX40 agonist ivuxolimab in advanced cancers. For the study at large: At 75% to 90% male, the cohort had a mean age of roughly 60 years, ranging from about 23 to 80.

The method was immunoSEQ multiplex PCR; TCRdb's version includes in-frame clones alone and lacks a portion of them. The sample lists 55,000 to 70,000 clones, over 80% occurring once. This rearrangement joins TRBV18 to TRBJ1-5; D is undetermined. This sequence originates from an adult with an advanced solid tumor such as melanoma, head and neck, liver or kidney cancer. Material: CD4+ or CD8+ T cells sorted from blood, obtained in a trial of the OX40 agonist ivuxolimab. The CDR3 region has the DNA TGTGCCAGCTCACCAACAAGCTCAAGAGAATATCAGCCCCAGCATTTT. As protein: CASSPTSSREYQPQHF.